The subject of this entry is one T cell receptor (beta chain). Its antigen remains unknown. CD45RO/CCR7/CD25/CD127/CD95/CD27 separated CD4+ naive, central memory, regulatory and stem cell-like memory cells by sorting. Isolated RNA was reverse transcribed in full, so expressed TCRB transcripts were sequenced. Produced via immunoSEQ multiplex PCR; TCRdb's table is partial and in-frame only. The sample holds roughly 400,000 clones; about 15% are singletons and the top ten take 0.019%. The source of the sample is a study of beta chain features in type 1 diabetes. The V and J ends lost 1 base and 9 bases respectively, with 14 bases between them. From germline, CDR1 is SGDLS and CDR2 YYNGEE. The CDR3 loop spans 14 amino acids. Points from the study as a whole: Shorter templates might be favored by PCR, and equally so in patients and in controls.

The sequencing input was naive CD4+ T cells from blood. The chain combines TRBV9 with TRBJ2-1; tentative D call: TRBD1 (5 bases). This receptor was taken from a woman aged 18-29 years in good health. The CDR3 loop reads CASSVRLIQGEQFF. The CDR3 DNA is TGTGCCAGCAGCGTACGTCTTATTCAGGGTGAGCAGTTCTTC.